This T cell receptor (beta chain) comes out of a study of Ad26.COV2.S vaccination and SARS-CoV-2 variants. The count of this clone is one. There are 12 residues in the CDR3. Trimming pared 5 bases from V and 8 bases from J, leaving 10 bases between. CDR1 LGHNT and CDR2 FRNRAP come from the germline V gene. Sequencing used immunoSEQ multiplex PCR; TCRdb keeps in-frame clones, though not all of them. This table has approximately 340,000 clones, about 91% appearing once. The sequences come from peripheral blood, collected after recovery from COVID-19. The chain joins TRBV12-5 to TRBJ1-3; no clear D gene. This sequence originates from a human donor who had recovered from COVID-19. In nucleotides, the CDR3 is TGTGCTAGTGGTCCCGGCCTGCACACCATATATTTT. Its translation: CASGPGLHTIYF.